This T cell receptor beta chain was obtained from a study of cytomegalovirus exposure and HLA in healthy donors. At the level of the study: An analysis done earlier identified some 120 million unique TCR beta sequences from 150 million to 200 million T cells. General study findings and limits: Most TCR sequences were uncommon, yet certain public TCRs appeared in many donors. About 150 TCR beta chains were listed as cytomegalovirus-associated.

With 60 Vbeta and 13 Jbeta primers, the PCR was carried out. As handled by the study authors: Tens of millions of unique TCR beta chains, some 11 million shared, were counted in a later analysis. TCRdb keeps only in-frame clones here, not all; method: immunoSEQ multiplex PCR. The V and J calls and the clone size are those of that table, but D and trimming were determined from the DNA. The table lists tens of thousands of clones, approximately 7.1% of them singletons. This CDR3 is built from 15 residues. Trimming shortened V by 3 bases and J by 2 bases, and 11 bases separated the two germline ends. Germline loops: CDR1 SGHRS, CDR2 YFSETQ. A word on this clone: Antigen: not known.

This receptor was taken from a man aged 50 to 59 in good health and CMV-seronegative. V gene TRBV5-1 combines with J gene TRBJ2-2; TRBD2 is a possible D gene (6 bases). The source material was PBMCs. The CDR3 nucleotides read TGCGCCAGCAGCTCCGGGACTTCCAACACCGGGGAGCTGTTTTTT. Translating it yields CASSSGTSNTGELFF.